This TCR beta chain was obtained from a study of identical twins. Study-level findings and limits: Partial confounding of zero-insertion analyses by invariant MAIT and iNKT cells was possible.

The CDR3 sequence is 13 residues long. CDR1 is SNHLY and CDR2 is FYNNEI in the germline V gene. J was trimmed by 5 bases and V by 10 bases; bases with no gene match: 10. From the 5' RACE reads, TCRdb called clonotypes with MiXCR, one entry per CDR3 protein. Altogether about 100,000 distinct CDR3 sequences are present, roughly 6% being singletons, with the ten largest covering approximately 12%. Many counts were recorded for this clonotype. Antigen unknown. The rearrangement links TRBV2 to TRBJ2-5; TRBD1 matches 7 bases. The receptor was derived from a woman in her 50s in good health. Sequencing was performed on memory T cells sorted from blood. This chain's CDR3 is CAITTGSLETQYF. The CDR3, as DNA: TGTGCCATCACGACAGGGTCGTTGGAGACCCAGTACTTC.